This T cell receptor beta chain was recovered during a study of blood T cell repertoires in COVID-19. The overall study: Sources were T cells, B-cell-depleted T cells, or PBMCs; the material itself was cDNA or gDNA.

Germline CDR1 ENHRY, CDR2 SYGVKD. Trimming left V 3 bases short and J 7 bases short, with 16 bases between. The CDR3 length is 15 residues. Followed over time, Seattle patients had been enrolled while infection was active. Per the study methods: Researchers report that nucleated cell counts were estimated from reference gene primer amplification. Produced via immunoSEQ multiplex PCR; TCRdb's table is partial and in-frame only. V and J calls plus clone size are reproduced from that table; the DNA served to infer D and trimming. The repertoire includes some 150,000 clones, 75% to 85% of them detected once, and around an eighth sits in the top ten.

V is TRBV10-3 and J is TRBJ1-5; unclear D gene. Sequencing was performed on peripheral blood. The origin of this receptor is a woman aged 55-69 years with COVID-19, enrolled during active disease. Here the CDR3 DNA reads TGTGCCATCAGTGACCGGAAAGACACCCAACAGCCCCAGCATTTT. The encoded protein is CAISDRKDTQQPQHF.